This TCR beta chain was documented in a study of blood T cell repertoires in COVID-19. For the study at large: In each case, the material was cDNA or gDNA derived from T cells, B-cell-depleted T cells, or PBMCs.

Produced via immunoSEQ multiplex PCR; TCRdb's table is partial and in-frame only. The table includes roughly 30,000 clones, roughly 88% detected once. Sequencing used peripheral blood. The receptor comes from a human donor in a cohort sampled during active COVID-19.

The CDR3 DNA reads TGTGCCAGCAGTTTCTACTACGAGCAGTACTTC. This sequence encodes CASSFYYEQYF. The chain combines TRBV12-3 or TRBV12-4 with TRBJ2-7; D not resolved. Trimming removed 3 bases at V and 3 bases at J, with 3 bases between. The CDR3 runs to 11 residues.